The 19 T cell receptor beta chains presented below share a single source sample, sequenced in a study of CXCR3-negative and CXCR3-positive naive CD8 T cells. Through 5' RACE with UMI labels, the TRB cDNA libraries were prepared. TCRdb re-analyzed the 5' RACE reads; it lists each CDR3 protein once, without DNA. Its table records 35,000 to 50,000 distinct CDR3 sequences. Sequenced sample: memory CD8+ T cells from blood. Receptors were obtained from a human donor in good health. Some clones in this sample may be carry-over from other donors' samples.

The CDR3 sequence: CASSFGGDTEAFF. The chain is built from TRBV7-3 and TRBJ1-1; TCRdb names TRBD1, which stays unverified in the absence of DNA. The V gene's germline CDR1 is SGHTA and CDR2 FQGTGA. CDR3 length equals 13 residues.

The V gene is TRBV9, the J gene TRBJ2-2. Germline V gene data show CDR1 as SGDLS and CDR2 as YYNGEE. This CDR3 spans 12 amino acids. The CDR3 protein is CASSVASGELFF. The whole variable domain, filled in from reference TRBV9 and TRBJ2-2, reads DSGVTQTPKHLITATGQRVTLRCSPRSGDLSVYWYQQSLDQGLQFLIQYYNGEERAKGNILERFSAQQFPDLHSELNLSSLELGDSALYFCASSVASGELFFGEGSRLTVL.

In terms of frequency, this clonotype is medium-sized. The gene calls are TRBV4-3 and TRBJ1-1; TCRdb selects TRBD1, and the lack of DNA leaves this call unchecked. The CDR3 has 15 residues. Per the germline V gene, CDR1 is LGHNA and CDR2 is YSLEER. CDR3 amino acids: CASSQDSGGDTEAFF.

CDR3 amino acids: CASSLAGIDGYTF. V is TRBV28 and J is TRBJ1-2; the TCRdb D gene call, TRBD1, has no DNA to confirm it. From germline, CDR1 is MDHEN and CDR2 SYDVKM. The CDR3 extends over 13 amino acids.

The chain joins TRBV12-3 or TRBV12-4 to TRBJ2-7; TCRdb's D call, TRBD1, is unchecked because there is no DNA. The CDR3 covers 14 residues. This chain's CDR3 is CASSFDRVGDEQYF.

The chain links TRBV29-1 to TRBJ1-3. The CDR3 is made up of 14 amino acids. Germline V gene sequence: CDR1 SQVTM, CDR2 ANQGSEA. This chain's CDR3 is CSVKDPSSGNTIYF.

The chain recombines TRBV7-7 with TRBJ2-1. This CDR3 contains 16 residues. Germline lookup yields CDR1 SSHAT and CDR2 FNYEAQ (reference sequence). This CDR3 reads CASSPLVSDTVDEQFF.

The V and J genes are TRBV11-2 and TRBJ2-2; TCRdb selects TRBD2, and the lack of DNA leaves this call unchecked. The germline CDR1 and CDR2 sequences are SGHAT and FQNNGV. This CDR3 contains 17 residues. This chain's CDR3 is CASSTRGSSGGAGELFF.

The CDR3 here is CASSLHGGRRNQPQHF. V usage is TRBV6-2 or TRBV6-3 and J usage is TRBJ1-5; no DNA is available, so the TRBD1 call from TCRdb remains unchecked. From germline, CDR1 is MNHEY and CDR2 SVGEGT. The CDR3 is made up of 16 amino acids.

The chain couples TRBV20-1 to TRBJ2-2; TCRdb names TRBD1, which stays unverified in the absence of DNA. The CDR3 loop spans 16 amino acids. Germline lookup yields CDR1 DFQATT and CDR2 SNEGSKA (reference sequence). Here the CDR3 reads CSASDRDRGDTGELFF.

V gene TRBV12-3 or TRBV12-4 combines with J gene TRBJ1-1; with no DNA, the TCRdb D assignment of TRBD1 cannot be verified. The CDR3 is 13 amino acids. This CDR3 reads CASSLVRGTEAFF.

The CDR3 here is CASSYPVGLAVEETQYF. V gene TRBV6-2 or TRBV6-3 combines with J gene TRBJ2-5; absent DNA, TCRdb's TRBD2 call cannot be checked. This CDR3 is 17 amino acids long. The V gene's germline CDR1 is MNHEY and CDR2 SVGEGT.

V usage is TRBV29-1 and J usage is TRBJ2-2; TCRdb picks TRBD1, but there is no DNA to check that call. The CDR3 totals 13 residues. The germline V gene has CDR1 SQVTM and CDR2 ANQGSEA. The chain's CDR3 is CSVRDMNTGELFF.

CDR3 region: CASSYSSGGNTEAFF. This chain joins TRBV6-1 and TRBJ1-1. This CDR3 is built from 15 residues. The germline V gene encodes CDR1 MNHNS and CDR2 SASEGT.

The chain recombines TRBV29-1 with TRBJ2-5; TCRdb's D call of TRBD1 is untestable without DNA. Germline CDR1 SQVTM, CDR2 ANQGSEA. CDR3 length equals 14 residues. This CDR3 is CSVEDPQAVETQYF.

The V call is TRBV7-8, the J call TRBJ2-7; with no DNA, the TCRdb D assignment of TRBD1 cannot be verified. The CDR3 spans 13 residues. Germline-derived CDR1 and CDR2 are SGHVS and FQNEAQ. This chain's CDR3 is CASSLLWGSEQYF.

The chain combines TRBV20-1 with TRBJ2-7; no DNA is available, so the TRBD1 call from TCRdb remains unchecked. CDR1 is DFQATT and CDR2 is SNEGSKA in the germline V gene (reference sequence). The CDR3 extends over 15 amino acids. The CDR3: CSADLGFRADDEQYF.

The V gene is TRBV4-3, the J gene TRBJ1-5. Germline V gives CDR1 LGHNA, CDR2 YSLEER. The CDR3 has 15 amino acids. This CDR3 is CASSQDRGLEQPQHF.

This chain uses TRBV7-9 with TRBJ2-7. The CDR3 is 14 amino acids. Germline V gives CDR1 SEHNR, CDR2 FQNEAQ (reference sequence). The CDR3 protein is CASSLVGISYEQYF.